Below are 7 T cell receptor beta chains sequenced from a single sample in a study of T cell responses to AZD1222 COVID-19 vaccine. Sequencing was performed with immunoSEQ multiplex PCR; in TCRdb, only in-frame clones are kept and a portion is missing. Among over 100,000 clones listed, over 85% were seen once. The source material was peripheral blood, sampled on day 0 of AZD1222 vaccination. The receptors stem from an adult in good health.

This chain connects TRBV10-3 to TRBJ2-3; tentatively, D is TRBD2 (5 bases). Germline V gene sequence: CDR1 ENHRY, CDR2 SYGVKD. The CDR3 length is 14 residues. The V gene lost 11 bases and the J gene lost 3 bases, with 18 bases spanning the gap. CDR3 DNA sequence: TGTGCCTCATCACCTAGCAGACCAACAGATACGCAGTATTTT. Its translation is CASSPSRPTDTQYF.

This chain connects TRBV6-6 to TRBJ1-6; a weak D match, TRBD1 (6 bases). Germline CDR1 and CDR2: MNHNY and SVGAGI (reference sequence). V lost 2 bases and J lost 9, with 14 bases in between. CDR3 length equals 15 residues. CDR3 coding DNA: TGTGCCAGCAGTTACGCCGCGGGGGCCCCTTCACCCCTCCACTTT. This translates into CASSYAAGAPSPLHF.

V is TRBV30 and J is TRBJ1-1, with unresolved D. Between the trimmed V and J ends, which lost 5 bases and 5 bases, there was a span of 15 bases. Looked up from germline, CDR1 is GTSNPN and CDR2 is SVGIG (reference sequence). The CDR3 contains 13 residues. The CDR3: CAWSRRLGTEAFF. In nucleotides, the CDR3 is TGTGCCTGGTCACGGAGATTGGGAACTGAAGCTTTCTTT.

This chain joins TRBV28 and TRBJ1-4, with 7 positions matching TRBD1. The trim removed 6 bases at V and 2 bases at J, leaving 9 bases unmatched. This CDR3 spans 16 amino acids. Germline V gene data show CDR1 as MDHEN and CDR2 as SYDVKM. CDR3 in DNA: TGTGCCAGCAGCCCAGGGGGGAGCGCGACTAATGAAAAACTGTTTTTT. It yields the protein CASSPGGSATNEKLFF. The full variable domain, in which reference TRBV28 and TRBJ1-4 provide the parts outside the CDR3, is DVKVTQSSRYLVKRTGEKVFLECVQDMDHENMFWYRQDPGLGLRLIYFSYDVKMKEKGDIPEGYSVSREKKERFSLILESASTNQTSMYLCASSPGGSATNEKLFFGSGTQLSVL.

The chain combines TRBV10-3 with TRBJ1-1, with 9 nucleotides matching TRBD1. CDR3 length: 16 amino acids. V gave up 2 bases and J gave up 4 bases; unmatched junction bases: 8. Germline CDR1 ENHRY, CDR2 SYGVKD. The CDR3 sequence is CAISEPGTGSGTEAFF. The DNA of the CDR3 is TGTGCCATCAGTGAGCCCGGGACAGGGTCGGGCACTGAAGCTTTCTTT.

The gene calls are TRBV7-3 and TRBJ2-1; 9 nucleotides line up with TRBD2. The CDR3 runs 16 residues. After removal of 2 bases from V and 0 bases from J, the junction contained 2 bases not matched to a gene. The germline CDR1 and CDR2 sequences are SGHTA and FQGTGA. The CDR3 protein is CASSLFSGGSYNEQFF. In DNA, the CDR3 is TGTGCCAGCAGCTTATTTAGCGGGGGCTCCTACAATGAGCAGTTCTTC. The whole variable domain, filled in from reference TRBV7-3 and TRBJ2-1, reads GAGVSQTPSNKVTEKGKYVELRCDPISGHTALYWYRQSLGQGPEFLIYFQGTGAADDSGLPNDRFFAVRPEGSVSTLKIQRTERGDSAVYLCASSLFSGGSYNEQFFGPGTRLTVL.

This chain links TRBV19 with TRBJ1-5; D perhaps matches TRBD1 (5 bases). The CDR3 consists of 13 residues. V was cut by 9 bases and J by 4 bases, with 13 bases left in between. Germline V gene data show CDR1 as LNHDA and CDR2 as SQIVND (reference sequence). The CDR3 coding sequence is TGTGCCAGCGCGGACAAGAGAAATCAGCCCCAGCATTTT. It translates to CASADKRNQPQHF.